The 9 T cell receptor beta chains listed next were all sequenced from one sample in a study of blood T cell repertoires in COVID-19 (TCRdb year 2020). The library relied on the immunoSEQ multiplex PCR assay. Entries here come from immuneACCESS through TCRdb and include only in-frame sequences with V and J called. Some clones fail to appear in such tables; in the studies checked, an unresolved V gene covers under half of the shortfall, and the cause of the remainder is unknown. The sample table contains over 100,000 clones; only one count was recorded for around 87% of them. About 16% of the sample lies in the top ten. The sample was peripheral blood. These receptors were obtained from a man aged 50 to 60 with acute or convalescent COVID-19.

This clone appeared a single time. The chain employs TRBV5-6 and TRBJ2-7, with a weak D call TRBD1 (6 bases). CDR1 is SGHDT and CDR2 is YYEEEE in the germline V gene. V was clipped by 4 bases and J by 2 bases, with 13 bases between them. The CDR3 extends over 14 amino acids. CDR3 protein: CASSLPTGTYEQYF. CDR3 coding DNA: TGTGCCAGCAGCCTCCCCACAGGGACCTACGAGCAGTACTTC.

This chain links TRBV3-1 (or the pseudogene TRBV3-2) with TRBJ2-7, with D tentatively TRBD1 (6 bases). Trimming shortened V by 6 bases and J by 1 base, and 16 bases separated the two germline ends. This CDR3 contains 15 residues. CDR1 and CDR2 (germline): LGHDT, YNNKEL (reference sequence). Written as DNA, the CDR3 is TGTGCCAGCAGGAAGTCAGGGGACCAGTCCTACGAGCAGTACTTC. Its protein is CASRKSGDQSYEQYF.

The CDR3 region is CATSRTGGDEQYF. For the CDR3, the DNA is TGTGCCACCAGCAGGACAGGGGGCGACGAGCAGTACTTC. The chain combines TRBV24-1 with TRBJ2-7, with 11 positions matching TRBD1. CDR1 and CDR2 from the germline V gene are KGHDR and SFDVKD. Unmatched junction bases numbered 3, after V lost 7 bases and J lost 5 bases. This CDR3 contains 13 residues.

The chain has TRBV19 and TRBJ1-1; no clear D. V lost 3 bases, J lost 4 bases, and 9 bases lay in between. Germline CDR1 is LNHDA and CDR2 is SQIVND (reference sequence). The CDR3 contains 13 residues. CDR3: CASSISRGTEAFF. CDR3 in DNA: TGTGCCAGTAGTATCTCTCGGGGCACTGAAGCTTTCTTT.

In its sample, this clone was seen once. The chain is built from TRBV5-1 and TRBJ1-1; D may be TRBD1 (5 bases). Trimming shortened V by 6 bases and J by 7 bases, and 19 bases separated the two germline ends. Germline V gene lookup returns CDR1 SGHRS and CDR2 YFSETQ. There are 14 residues in the CDR3. This CDR3 is CASKTVASGGEAFF. The CDR3 nucleotides read TGCGCCAGCAAAACGGTGGCTTCGGGGGGTGAAGCTTTCTTT. Full variable domain (rest looked up from reference TRBV5-1 and TRBJ1-1): KAGVTQTPRYLIKTRGQQVTLSCSPISGHRSVSWYQQTPGQGLQFLFEYFSETQRNKGNFPGRFSGRQFSNSRSEMNVSTLELGDSALYLCASKTVASGGEAFFGQGTRLTVV.

This chain uses TRBV6-6 with TRBJ1-1; 9 bases map to TRBD1. Looked up from germline, CDR1 is MNHNY and CDR2 is SVGAGI (reference sequence). The CDR3 consists of 16 residues. Trimming removed 3 bases from V and 0 bases from J; junction bases left unmatched: 5. The CDR3 nucleotides are TGTGCCAGCAGTTATTTTAGGGACAGGGTGAACACTGAAGCTTTCTTT. As protein: CASSYFRDRVNTEAFF.

The rearrangement links TRBV28 to TRBJ1-2; D gene uncertain. Between the trimmed V and J ends, which lost 3 bases and 8 bases, there was a span of 13 bases. The germline V gene has CDR1 MDHEN and CDR2 SYDVKM. CDR3 length: 13 residues. The CDR3 here is CASSLEGVAGYTF. The CDR3 DNA reads as TGTGCCAGCAGTTTGGAAGGAGTTGCGGGCTACACCTTC.

The rearrangement links TRBV28 to TRBJ1-1, with 9 nucleotides matching TRBD1. V lost 6 bases, J lost 8 bases, and 13 bases stayed unmatched. This CDR3 contains 15 residues. CDR1 is MDHEN, CDR2 SYDVKM, per germline. The CDR3 DNA is TGTGCCAGCAGCATCGTCCCGGGACAGGGAAGCGAAGCTTTCTTT. It translates to CASSIVPGQGSEAFF.

The V call is TRBV15, the J call TRBJ2-7, with 12 nucleotides matching TRBD2. The V segment lost 0 bases and the J segment 6 bases; nucleotides outside the gene matches: 6. Germline CDR1 reads LNHNV; CDR2 reads YYDKDF (reference sequence). CDR3 length equals 16 residues. CDR3 sequence (DNA): TGTGCCACCAGCAGAGAGGTCCGGACTAGCGGGATCGAGCAGTACTTC. Its translation is CATSREVRTSGIEQYF.